This T cell receptor beta chain was identified during a study of blood T cells in healthy people across ages. The use of a sample-barcoded 5' primer and a J-beta primer mix characterized a second PCR of 7 to 11 cycles. MiXCR, applied by TCRdb to the 5' RACE reads, yields one record per CDR3 protein. Of roughly 1.7 million distinct CDR3 sequences listed, roughly a third are singletons. Study findings and constraints: Per million T cells, the diversity of TCR beta decreased roughly linearly as age advanced. The CMV status of each donor remained undetermined, and this could have confounded shifts in expanded clonotypes.

Only a few counts were recorded for this clonotype. Antigen specificity is unknown. The V gene's germline CDR1 is LNHNV and CDR2 YYDKDF (reference sequence). The V and J ends lost 0 bases and 7 bases respectively, with 15 bases between them. This CDR3 region has 15 residues. The J gene is TRBJ2-5, the V gene TRBV15; D is unclear. Sequencing was carried out using blood. The receptor was isolated from a woman aged 25 to 45 in good health. This CDR3 is CATSRDRARGGTQYF. DNA of the CDR3: TGTGCCACCAGCAGAGATCGGGCGAGAGGTGGGACCCAGTACTTC.